A single sample is the source of the 21 T cell receptor beta chains below, sequenced in a study of shared clonotypes between healthy human individuals. Measured with immunoSEQ multiplex PCR; TCRdb has only the in-frame clones, and not every one. This sample yields some 1 million clones, of which around 76% are seen a single time; about 1.5% belongs to the top ten. Material for sequencing was memory CD4+ T cells sorted from blood. Subset given: CD45RA-negative fraction. The receptors derive from a man younger than 30 in good health.

The V call is TRBV11-2, the J call TRBJ2-5; D not certain. Germline V CDR1 and CDR2: SGHAT, FQNNGV. Between the trimmed V and J ends, which lost 1 base and 2 bases, there was a span of 8 bases. CDR3 length equals 14 residues. The CDR3 DNA sequence: TGTGCCAGCAGCTTAGGAGCTAGACAAGAGACCCAGTACTTC. Translated, it gives CASSLGARQETQYF.

To note about this clone: This could be a read error, since a much larger clone is one nucleotide away. The rearrangement links TRBV11-3 to TRBJ1-6, with 9 bases that match TRBD1. The CDR3 extends over 14 amino acids. Germline V gene sequence: CDR1 SGHNT, CDR2 YENEEA. The ends lost 5 bases at V and 7 bases at J; junction bases unmatched: 3. The CDR3, as DNA: TGTGCCAGCAGCCGGACAGGGGAAAATTCACCCCTCCACTTT. Its protein product is CASSRTGENSPLHF.

This chain connects TRBV30 to TRBJ2-5, with 9 bases that match TRBD1. With the DNA end fitting TRBJ2-7 better, the J assignment may be wrong. Germline CDR1 is GTSNPN and CDR2 is SVGIG (reference sequence). The length of the CDR3 is 13 residues. CDR3 nucleotides: TGTGCCTGGAAGGAGACAGGGGGCTACGAGCAGTACTTC. This encodes CAWKETGGYEQYF.

This sequence joins TRBV5-1 and TRBJ2-7; 11 nucleotides line up with TRBD1. The trim removed 0 bases at V and 7 bases at J, leaving 6 bases unmatched. Germline loops: CDR1 SGHRS, CDR2 YFSETQ. The CDR3 has 15 amino acids. The CDR3 protein is CASSLEGQGASEQYF. As DNA, the CDR3 is TGCGCCAGCAGCTTGGAAGGACAGGGGGCGAGTGAGCAGTACTTC.

The genes are TRBV6-1 and TRBJ1-4; no firm D call. The V end lost 4 bases, the J end lost 7 bases, and 10 bases lay between the germline ends. There are 13 residues in the CDR3. Looked up from germline, CDR1 is MNHNS and CDR2 is SASEGT. CDR3 DNA sequence: TGTGCCAGCAGTGTTAACCGGGGTGAAAAACTGTTTTTT. The encoded protein is CASSVNRGEKLFF.

This clone came up many times. The V gene is TRBV30, the J gene TRBJ1-1; tentative D call: TRBD1 (6 bases). Trimming removed 3 bases at V and 4 bases at J, with 12 bases between. CDR1 and CDR2 (germline): GTSNPN, SVGIG (reference sequence). This CDR3 is built from 13 residues. In nucleotides, the CDR3 is TGTGCCTGGAGACCAGGGGTGGGCACTGAAGCTTTCTTT. Encoded protein: CAWRPGVGTEAFF.

CDR3 in amino acids: CASSFDRGRSTQETQYF. In DNA form, the CDR3 reads TGTGCCAGCAGCTTCGACAGGGGGCGTTCTACCCAAGAGACCCAGTACTTC. V and J are TRBV5-6 and TRBJ2-5; 10 positions match TRBD1. This CDR3 has 17 amino acids. Germline-derived CDR1 and CDR2 are SGHDT and YYEEEE. J gave up 1 base and V 2 bases, and 8 bases lay outside the gene matches.

The genes are TRBV6-1 and TRBJ1-1; 8 nucleotides align to TRBD1. The germline gives CDR1 MNHNS, CDR2 SASEGT. The V gene end was trimmed by 3 bases and the J gene end by 10 bases; junction bases not matched to a gene: 10. This CDR3 region has 14 residues. CDR3 region: CASSEVGQGKGAFF. The CDR3 nucleotides are TGTGCCAGCAGTGAGGTTGGACAGGGCAAAGGAGCTTTCTTT.

The rearrangement uses TRBV29-1 and TRBJ2-5, with D possibly TRBD2 on 6 matching bases. Germline values: CDR1 SQVTM, CDR2 ANQGSEA. V lost 4 bases and J 5 bases, leaving 14 bases between the germline ends. The CDR3 sequence is 13 residues long. CDR3: CSVGSGSGETQYF. CDR3 coding DNA: TGCAGCGTTGGGTCCGGGAGCGGTGAGACCCAGTACTTC.

For the CDR3, the DNA is TGTGCCAGCGGGCAGGGGAGCTCCTACAATGAGCAGTTCTTC. It translates to CASGQGSSYNEQFF. The V and J genes are TRBV5-6 and TRBJ2-1, with a possible D match to TRBD1 (6 bases). Trimming left V 7 bases short and J 0 bases short, with 11 bases between. The CDR3 runs to 14 residues. Looked up from germline, CDR1 is SGHDT and CDR2 is YYEEEE.

The chain uses TRBV6-1 and TRBJ2-1; 7 bases fit TRBD2. V lost 0 bases to trimming and J lost 8 bases; unmatched junction nucleotides: 13. In germline, CDR1 is MNHNS, CDR2 SASEGT. CDR3 size: 17 residues. Here the CDR3 reads CASSEAHPSGFSYEQFF. The CDR3 DNA reads TGTGCCAGCAGTGAAGCTCATCCTAGCGGTTTTTCATATGAGCAGTTCTTC.

The CDR3 reads CSALDNEQFF. DNA of the CDR3: TGCAGTGCCCTCGACAATGAGCAGTTCTTC. The chain recombines TRBV20-1 with TRBJ2-1, with D unresolved. V lost 6 bases and J lost 5, with 5 bases in between. This CDR3 has 10 residues. Germline CDR1 DFQATT, CDR2 SNEGSKA (reference sequence).

In nucleotides, the CDR3 is TGTGCCTGGAGTCCGAGCTCCTACGAGCAGTACTTC. Translated, it gives CAWSPSSYEQYF. The chain is built from TRBV30 and TRBJ2-7; D uncertain. The V gene's germline CDR1 is GTSNPN and CDR2 SVGIG (reference sequence). Trimming removed 2 bases from V and 0 bases from J, with 5 bases in between. The CDR3 has 12 amino acids.

Here the CDR3 reads CASSLDTPARAPLHF. CDR3 nucleotide sequence: TGTGCCAGCAGCTTAGATACACCCGCAAGGGCACCCCTCCACTTT. This chain joins TRBV11-2 and TRBJ1-6; D ambiguous. V shed 0 bases and J shed 11 bases, with 14 bases lying between them. CDR1 and CDR2 (germline): SGHAT, FQNNGV. CDR3 length: 15 residues.

The V gene is TRBV18, the J gene TRBJ2-7; maybe TRBD2 (7 bases). Germline loops: CDR1 KGHSH, CDR2 LQKENI. The CDR3 runs to 14 residues. With 5 bases removed from V and 0 bases from J, the gap between germline ends came to 11 bases. The CDR3 spells CASSKGGSSYEQYF. The CDR3 bases are TGTGCCAGCTCAAAGGGGGGGAGCTCCTACGAGCAGTACTTC.

The chain recombines TRBV7-9 with TRBJ1-1, with TRBD1 as a possible D gene (6 bases). Trimming took off 0 bases at V and 1 base at J, with 12 bases between the two ends. The length of the CDR3 is 16 residues. The germline V gene encodes CDR1 SEHNR and CDR2 FQNEAQ (reference sequence). The CDR3 region is CASSLAGGGGNTEAFF. CDR3 nucleotide sequence: TGTGCCAGCAGCTTAGCGGGAGGAGGGGGGAACACTGAAGCTTTCTTT.

Of note for this clone: This may stem from a read error, because a much larger clone lies one nucleotide away. This CDR3 is also generated by other DNA sequences in the sample. V and J are TRBV5-1 and TRBJ2-7, with a tentative D call TRBD1 (6 bases). V dropped 2 bases and J dropped 2 bases, with 11 bases sitting between them. Germline V gives CDR1 SGHRS, CDR2 YFSETQ. CDR3 length: 14 residues. The CDR3 sequence is CASSFGGKPYEQYF. DNA for the CDR3: TGCGCCAGCAGCTTTGGGGGCAAACCCTACGAGCAGTACTTC. The full variable domain, rest sourced from reference TRBV5-1 and TRBJ2-7, is KAGVTQTPRYLIKTRGQQVTLSCSPISGHRSVSWYQQTPGQGLQFLFEYFSETQRNKGNFPGRFSGRQFSNSRSEMNVSTLELGDSALYLCASSFGGKPYEQYFGPGTRLTVT.

The V gene is TRBV11-3, the J gene TRBJ2-2; 7 nucleotides line up with TRBD1. Germline assignment: CDR1 SGHNT and CDR2 YENEEA. This CDR3 has 19 residues. Trimming at V came to 5 bases and at J to 0 bases, leaving 15 bases not matched to a gene. CDR3 loop: CASSPDSIRDSANTGELFF. In DNA form, the CDR3 reads TGTGCCAGCAGCCCGGATAGTATCCGGGACAGCGCGAACACCGGGGAGCTGTTTTTT.

V and J are TRBV12-1 and TRBJ2-2; no check of the table's D call, TRBD2, against the DNA was made. TRBV12-1 is recorded as a pseudogene. This CDR3 is 18 amino acids long. The CDR3 loop is CARPRTSGSTANTGELFF. In nucleotides, the CDR3 is TGTGCCAGACCCAGGACTAGCGGGAGTACGGCGAACACCGGGGAGCTGTTTTTT.

The V call is TRBV10-2, the J call TRBJ1-6, with 9 bases aligning to TRBD1. J lost 6 bases, V lost 6 bases, and 6 bases had no gene match. Germline CDR1 is WSHSY and CDR2 is SAAADI. CDR3 length: 15 residues. DNA for the CDR3: TGCGCCAGCAGATCCGGGACAGGGAGTAATTCACCCCTCCACTTT. Amino acid sequence: CASRSGTGSNSPLHF.

To note about this clone: The sample has other DNA sequences that encode this CDR3 too. The chain joins TRBV27 to TRBJ1-2; tentative D call: TRBD1 (6 bases). This CDR3 spans 13 amino acids. V shed 3 bases and J shed 2 bases, with 7 bases lying between them. Germline loops: CDR1 MNHEY, CDR2 SMNVEV (reference sequence). This CDR3 reads CASSLDSNYGYTF. CDR3 bases: TGTGCCAGCAGTTTGGACAGCAACTATGGCTACACCTTC.